Listed here is a single TCR beta chain. The sample belongs to a study of sequential checkpoint blockade in melanoma. Study context: Each arm's sequence ended with maintenance nivolumab.

There are 11 residues in the CDR3. Germline CDR1 SGHVS, CDR2 FNYEAQ. V was shortened by 4 bases and J by 4 bases, with 3 bases between the two germline ends. Treatment meaning: randomized to nivolumab then ipilimumab (arm A) or the reverse (arm B). None of the patients previously received DNA-damaging chemotherapy. Sorted cells were live CD3+CD8+, lacking CD19 and CD56, from PBMCs. Clones were sequenced by immunoSEQ multiplex PCR, and TCRdb holds only the in-frame ones, with some missing. The data contain fewer than 40,000 clones, roughly 88% of them singletons. The rearrangement uses TRBV7-6 and TRBJ2-3; D uncertain. This TCR came from a human donor with melanoma. Sequences were derived from CD8+ T cells sorted from blood (inferred from file names), sampled from a patient given nivolumab and ipilimumab in sequence. This chain's CDR3 is CASSYSDTQYF. Here the CDR3 DNA reads TGTGCCAGCAGCTACTCAGATACGCAGTATTTT.